This paragraph reports one T cell receptor beta chain. Its antigen is still unknown. Genomic DNA, serving as template, underwent TCR beta VDJ and CDR3 profiling. Via MiXCR, TCRdb re-called the reads, giving one row per CDR3 protein. The table lists about 180,000 distinct CDR3 sequences, almost 50% of them singletons. The germline gives CDR1 SGHTA, CDR2 FQGNSA. Trimming took off 6 bases at V and 2 bases at J, with 8 bases between the two ends. This CDR3 comprises 13 residues. This entry belongs to a study of CD8+CD57+ T cells in acquired aplastic anemia. Study-wide findings and caveats: Patients shared 25 to 35 CD8+ CDR3 sequences with controls. Significance was not reached for CD8+ Simpson's diversity between patients and controls.

By flow cytometry, patients selected for sequencing had shown an expansion of CD8+CD57+ cells. Everyone among the patients had severe acquired aplastic anemia. Source material: sorted CD4+, CD8+, or CD8+CD57+ T cells (not recorded which) from PBMCs. This receptor was identified in a human donor with aplastic anemia. The V call is TRBV7-2, the J call TRBJ1-5, with D unresolved. CDR3 sequence: CASSLVRNQPQHF. CDR3 nucleotides: TGTGCCAGCAGTCTGGTTCGCAATCAGCCCCAGCATTTT.